These 24 T cell receptor beta chains were sequenced from one sample in a study of blood T cell repertoires in COVID-19. Sequencing was performed with immunoSEQ multiplex PCR; in TCRdb, only in-frame clones are kept and a portion is missing. Among some 79,000 clones listed, about 89% were seen once. Sequencing was carried out using peripheral blood. The receptors stem from a man in his 70s with active or convalescent COVID-19.

The chain recombines TRBV4-1 with TRBJ1-1, with TRBD1 matching over 8 bases. This CDR3 region has 18 residues. Trimming removed 0 bases from V and 0 bases from J; junction bases left unmatched: 9. CDR1 and CDR2 (germline): MGHRA, YSYEKL. CDR3: CASSQDWPGGDMNTEAFF. Written as DNA, the CDR3 is TGCGCCAGCAGCCAAGATTGGCCAGGGGGCGACATGAACACTGAAGCTTTCTTT.

The J gene is TRBJ2-1, the V gene TRBV24-1; D perhaps matches TRBD1 (5 bases). V was clipped by 3 bases and J by 8 bases, with 16 bases between them. Germline V gene sequence: CDR1 KGHDR, CDR2 SFDVKD. The CDR3 has 15 amino acids. The CDR3 is CATSDLGSGRDEQFF. The DNA for the CDR3 is TGTGCCACCAGTGATCTAGGTTCGGGCAGGGATGAGCAGTTCTTC.

V is TRBV5-1 and J is TRBJ2-7; 9 bases are a match to TRBD1. After removal of 0 bases from V and 5 bases from J, the junction contained 6 bases not matched to a gene. There are 15 residues in the CDR3. Germline CDR1 reads SGHRS; CDR2 reads YFSETQ. CDR3 sequence: CASSLGDRAVDEQYF. CDR3 sequence (DNA): TGCGCCAGCAGCTTGGGGGACAGGGCGGTGGACGAGCAGTACTTC.

The J gene is TRBJ1-4, the V gene TRBV6-6; TRBD1 agrees at 10 bases. V shed 5 bases and J 7 bases; nucleotides not matched to a gene: 4. The CDR3 length is 14 residues. Germline V gene sequence: CDR1 MNHNY, CDR2 SVGAGI (reference sequence). The CDR3 is CASSHRDRGEKLFF. As DNA, the CDR3 is TGTGCCAGCAGTCACCGGGACAGGGGTGAAAAACTGTTTTTT.

The chain recombines TRBV24-1 with TRBJ2-1; no clear D gene. V was pared by 4 bases and J by 8 bases, with 17 bases between. Germline V gene lookup returns CDR1 KGHDR and CDR2 SFDVKD. This CDR3 is built from 15 residues. The CDR3, as DNA: TGTGCCACCAGTGACCATGGAATGCGTCGGGATGAGCAGTTCTTC. The encoded protein is CATSDHGMRRDEQFF.

The rearrangement uses TRBV6-5 and TRBJ2-1, with D tentatively TRBD1 (5 bases). The V end was cut by 2 bases, the J end by 12 bases, with 11 bases between. This CDR3 contains 12 residues. Germline V gene sequence: CDR1 MNHEY, CDR2 SVGAGI. CDR3 DNA sequence: TGTGCCAGCAGTTACACTGCTCAGGGGCAGTTCTTC. Protein sequence: CASSYTAQGQFF.

This chain links TRBV5-6 with TRBJ1-6, with 7 bases identical to TRBD1. This CDR3 is built from 17 residues. Per germline, CDR1 SGHDT and CDR2 YYEEEE. V lost 1 base, J lost 9 bases, and 13 bases stayed unmatched. The CDR3 nucleotides read TGTGCCAGCAGCTTGCTACTGACAGGGATCTCCTCTTCACCCCTCCACTTT. It translates to CASSLLLTGISSSPLHF. Variable domain in full (rest from reference TRBV5-6 and TRBJ1-6): DAGVTQSPTHLIKTRGQQVTLRCSPKSGHDTVSWYQQALGQGPQFIFQYYEEEERQRGNFPDRFSGHQFPNYSSELNVNALLLGDSALYLCASSLLLTGISSSPLHFGNGTRLTVT.

The J gene is TRBJ1-2, the V gene TRBV24-1; 8 positions match TRBD1. Germline V gene lookup returns CDR1 KGHDR and CDR2 SFDVKD. The CDR3 has 21 amino acids. The junction had 28 bases not matched to a gene; V was cut back by 7 bases and J by 4 bases. This CDR3 reads CATRSTKTGDGQGSSSYGYTF. As DNA, the CDR3 is TGTGCCACCAGAAGCACCAAGACAGGAGACGGACAGGGATCGAGTAGCTATGGCTACACCTTC.

This rearrangement joins TRBV11-3 to TRBJ2-5, with 11 positions matching TRBD1. CDR3 size: 14 residues. Germline trimming cut 5 bases from V and 5 bases from J; bases unmatched to any gene: 4. The germline V gene encodes CDR1 SGHNT and CDR2 YENEEA. The CDR3 protein is CASSPGQGVETQYF. The CDR3 DNA follows: TGTGCCAGCAGCCCGGGACAGGGGGTCGAGACCCAGTACTTC.

This chain joins TRBV27 and TRBJ1-1; 10 positions agree with TRBD1. V dropped 8 bases and J dropped 4; count of bases not matched to a gene: 10. This CDR3 contains 15 residues. Germline V gives CDR1 MNHEY, CDR2 SMNVEV (reference sequence). The CDR3 sequence: CASLRWTGGSTEAFF. The CDR3 DNA is TGTGCCAGCCTAAGATGGACAGGGGGTTCCACTGAAGCTTTCTTT.

The V gene is TRBV28, the J gene TRBJ2-7, with D perhaps matching TRBD2 (5 bases). Trimming stripped 8 bases from V and 4 bases from J, with 12 bases between. The CDR3 consists of 12 residues. In germline, CDR1 is MDHEN, CDR2 SYDVKM. The CDR3 is CASRRSGYEQYF. CDR3 sequence (DNA): TGTGCCAGCCGGAGGAGTGGGTACGAGCAGTACTTC.

CDR3 bases: TGTGCCTGGAGTCGGGGTGGCTACGAGCAGTACTTC. Protein: CAWSRGGYEQYF. The chain carries TRBV30 and TRBJ2-7; D is perhaps TRBD2 (5 bases). Germline assignment: CDR1 GTSNPN and CDR2 SVGIG (reference sequence). The ends were cut back, 2 bases at V and 3 bases at J, with 8 bases in the middle. The CDR3 has 12 amino acids.

V gene TRBV5-1 combines with J gene TRBJ2-1; 11 bases are a match to TRBD2. CDR1 SGHRS and CDR2 YFSETQ come from the germline V gene. V dropped 4 bases and J dropped 6; count of bases not matched to a gene: 6. The CDR3 contains 15 residues. In DNA, the CDR3 is TGCGCCAGCAGCACCGGGACTAGCGGCCCCAATGAGCAGTTCTTC. Protein sequence: CASSTGTSGPNEQFF.

This chain joins TRBV4-2 and TRBJ2-1, with 8 bases aligning to TRBD2. The length of the CDR3 is 17 residues. J lost 7 bases, V lost 0 bases, and 11 bases had no gene match. Per the germline V gene, CDR1 is LGHNA and CDR2 is YNFKEQ. CDR3 in DNA: TGTGCCAGCAGCCAAGATTTATACGGGAGGGCCGGGAATGAGCAGTTCTTC. Protein: CASSQDLYGRAGNEQFF.

The rearrangement joins TRBV6-6 to TRBJ1-5; TRBD1 might be the D (5 bases). Germline-derived CDR1 and CDR2 are MNHNY and SVGAGI (reference sequence). V lost 4 bases to trimming and J lost 2 bases, with 9 bases between them. The CDR3 sequence is 14 residues long. This chain's CDR3 is CASSFQGRNQPQHF. CDR3 DNA sequence: TGTGCCAGCAGTTTTCAGGGTCGCAATCAGCCCCAGCATTTT.

The chain employs TRBV6-5 and TRBJ2-7; tentatively, D is TRBD1 (6 bases). Germline CDR1 and CDR2: MNHEY and SVGAGI. V was clipped by 7 bases and J by 7 bases, with 23 bases between them. The CDR3 runs 15 residues. The CDR3 DNA reads as TGTGCCAGCACTCAAAGTCAGGGGTGGTCGGGTGAGCAGTACTTC. It codes for CASTQSQGWSGEQYF.

The chain carries TRBV6-6 and TRBJ1-6; possibly TRBD1 for D (6 bases). V dropped 3 bases and J dropped 6 bases, with 15 bases sitting between them. CDR1 is MNHNY and CDR2 is SVGAGI in the germline V gene (reference sequence). The length of the CDR3 is 16 residues. The CDR3 nucleotides read TGTGCCAGCAGTTATTTCGGGGCCAGGGGTAATTCACCCCTCCACTTT. Translation gives CASSYFGARGNSPLHF.

V usage is TRBV4-3 and J usage is TRBJ1-3; tentative D call: TRBD1 (6 bases). This CDR3 comprises 16 residues. Trimming shortened V by 5 bases and J by 0 bases, and 14 bases separated the two germline ends. Germline V gene lookup returns CDR1 LGHNA and CDR2 YSLEER. The CDR3 here is CASSASRGASGNTIYF. The DNA of the CDR3 is TGCGCCAGCAGCGCCTCCCGGGGGGCCTCTGGAAACACCATATATTTT.

The genes are TRBV24-1 and TRBJ1-5; 9 bases align to TRBD1. The CDR3 runs to 17 residues. CDR1 and CDR2 from the germline V gene are KGHDR and SFDVKD. The trim removed 4 bases at V and 4 bases at J, leaving 10 bases unmatched. In DNA form, the CDR3 reads TGTGCCACCAGTGACTCCGGGACAGGGAGGCTAAATCAGCCCCAGCATTTT. This sequence encodes CATSDSGTGRLNQPQHF.

The V gene is TRBV18, the J gene TRBJ1-5; D call uncertain. Germline V gene sequence: CDR1 KGHSH, CDR2 LQKENI. Trimming took off 8 bases at V and 1 base at J, with 9 bases between the two ends. The CDR3 runs to 13 residues. Here the CDR3 reads CASRDTSNQPQHF. In DNA form, the CDR3 reads TGTGCCAGCAGAGACACGAGCAATCAGCCCCAGCATTTT.

The chain employs TRBV5-1 and TRBJ2-5; 12 bases are a match to TRBD1. Looked up from germline, CDR1 is SGHRS and CDR2 is YFSETQ. The CDR3 extends over 16 amino acids. V trimming: 6 bases; J trimming: 1 base; junction bases outside the gene matches: 7. CDR3 residues: CASNSGDRGPQETQYF. The CDR3 DNA follows: TGCGCCAGCAACTCGGGGGACAGGGGGCCCCAAGAGACCCAGTACTTC. The full variable domain, rest sourced from reference TRBV5-1 and TRBJ2-5, is KAGVTQTPRYLIKTRGQQVTLSCSPISGHRSVSWYQQTPGQGLQFLFEYFSETQRNKGNFPGRFSGRQFSNSRSEMNVSTLELGDSALYLCASNSGDRGPQETQYFGPGTRLLVL.

Turning to this clone: At one end, the junction sequence differs from germline, possibly due to a read error. The rearrangement uses TRBV7-7 and TRBJ2-1; a weak D match, TRBD2 (6 bases). Germline V gene data show CDR1 as SSHAT and CDR2 as FNYEAQ (reference sequence). The CDR3 runs 15 residues. CDR3 region: CASSLYLASYNEQFF. CDR3 DNA sequence: TGTGCTAGCAGCTTATACCTAGCGAGCTACAATGAGCAGTTCTTC.

The CDR3 DNA sequence: TGCAGCGTGAAGACTAGCGGGAGCTACGAGCAGTACTTC. Encoded protein: CSVKTSGSYEQYF. This chain uses TRBV29-1 with TRBJ2-7; 12 nucleotides line up with TRBD2. Germline V lookup: CDR1 SQVTM, CDR2 ANQGSEA. V trimming: 6 bases; J trimming: 3 bases; junction bases outside the gene matches: 3. The CDR3 spans 13 residues.

This clone was recorded once. The gene calls are TRBV28 and TRBJ1-2, with D possibly matching TRBD1 (5 bases). The CDR3 runs 16 residues. V was shortened by 4 bases and J by 0 bases, with 15 bases between the two germline ends. Germline CDR1 is MDHEN and CDR2 is SYDVKM. Here the CDR3 reads CASSSGGKTANYGYTF. CDR3 nucleotide sequence: TGTGCCAGCAGTTCCGGGGGGAAGACAGCTAACTATGGCTACACCTTC.